This TCR beta chain is from a study of tumor and adjacent non-tumor tissue in lung cancer. Broader study findings: Tumor tissue had significantly higher TCR diversity than normal lung.

RNA was extracted from bulk tissue without any cell sorting. A single count supports this clonotype. The antigen remains undetermined. One junction end disagrees with the germline gene, perhaps due to a read error. The CDR3 runs to 16 residues. Germline V gene data show CDR1 as SGHNT and CDR2 as YENEEA. Three rounds of nested PCR, following a modified ARM-PCR protocol, produced the TCRbeta library. Each CDR3 protein gets one entry after TCRdb re-called the multiplex PCR reads with MiXCR. The sample has about 68,000 distinct CDR3 sequences, just under 60% seen once; the top ten hold 20% to 25%. The chain has TRBV11-3 and TRBJ2-1; TRBD1 or TRBD2 may be the D gene (5 bases each). The sequencing input was lung tumor tissue. This TCR derives from a man aged 45 to 65 with non-small cell lung cancer. The CDR3 spells CANSYANGAQYNGQFF. The CDR3 bases are TGTGCCAACAGCTACGCCAACGGGGCACAGTACAATGGGCAGTTCTTC.